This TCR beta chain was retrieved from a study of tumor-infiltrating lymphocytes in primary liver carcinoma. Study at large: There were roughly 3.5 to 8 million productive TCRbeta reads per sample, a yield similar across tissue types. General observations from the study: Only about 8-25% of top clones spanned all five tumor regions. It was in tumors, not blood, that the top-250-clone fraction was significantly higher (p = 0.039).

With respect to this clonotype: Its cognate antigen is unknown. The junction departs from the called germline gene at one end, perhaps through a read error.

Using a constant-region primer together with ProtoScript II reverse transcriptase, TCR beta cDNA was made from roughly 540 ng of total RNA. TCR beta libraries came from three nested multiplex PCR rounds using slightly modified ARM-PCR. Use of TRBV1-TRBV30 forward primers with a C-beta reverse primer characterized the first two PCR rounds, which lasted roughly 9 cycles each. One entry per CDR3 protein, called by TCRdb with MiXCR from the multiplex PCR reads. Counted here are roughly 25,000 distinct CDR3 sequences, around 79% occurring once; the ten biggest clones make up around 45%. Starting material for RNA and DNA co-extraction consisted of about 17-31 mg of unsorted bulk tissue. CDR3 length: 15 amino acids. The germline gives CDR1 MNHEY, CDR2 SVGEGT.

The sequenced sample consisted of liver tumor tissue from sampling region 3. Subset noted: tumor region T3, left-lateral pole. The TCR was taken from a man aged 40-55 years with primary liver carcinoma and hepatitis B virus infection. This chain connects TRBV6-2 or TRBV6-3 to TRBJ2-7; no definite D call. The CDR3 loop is CASSYHLDWVYEEYF. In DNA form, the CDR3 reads TGTGCCAGCAGTTACCATCTAGACTGGGTATACGAGGAGTACTTC.